This TCR beta chain was identified in a study of blood T cell repertoires in COVID-19 (TCRdb year 2020). Concerning the study at large: Samples from collaborators originated in the United States, Italy and Spain and spanned both the acute and convalescent phases of COVID-19. Where HLA class I and class II types were available, the types were taken from metadata supplied by the sample provider, not from assay-based typing. The repertoires were released in a freely available public database intended as a resource for research on the immune response to SARS-CoV-2. The material from the prospective study consisted of cDNA or gDNA derived from T cells, B-cell-depleted T cells, or PBMCs. The samples were drawn from two sources: the first 160 participants of the ongoing ImmuneRACE study, and 1,000 to 1,500 subjects contributed by 6 global collaborators. Nearly every sample came with metadata listing a de-identified subject ID, COVID-19 status, age in years and sex. Subjects who had been exposed to COVID-19, were actively infected with it, or had recovered from it provided the deeply sampled blood TCRbeta repertoires that made up the dataset. Results and caveats for the whole study, not just this receptor: How much clinical and demographic metadata was included differed by source and by participant, and the metadata was provided uncurated.

In regard to this clone: Its antigen target is currently unknown. No base quality values were provided; no much bigger clone lies one nucleotide off.

Whole blood was collected in K2EDTA tubes by collaborating institutions according to the institutions' own protocols. For TCRbeta analysis, collaborator samples were shipped as frozen whole blood, as isolated PBMCs, or as DNA extracted from either sample type. TCRbeta CDR3 regions were amplified from genomic DNA by means of the immunoSEQ Assay, a bias-controlled multiplex PCR. The original methods were these. The number of nucleated cells in each sample was estimated by amplification of reference gene primers within the assay. To quantify the absolute abundance of each unique TCRbeta CDR3 rearrangement, sequence reads were collapsed and filtered. For each sample, productive Simpson clonality was calculated as the square root of Simpson's diversity index over productive rearrangements. TCRdb took over this immuneACCESS table, retaining in-frame rearrangements with V and J assigned. Such tables are incomplete; in checked studies, under half of the missing clones stem from an unresolved V gene, and the remainder is unexplained. From that table come the V and J calls and clone size; the DNA was used to work out D and trimming. In this sample the table shows 200,000 to 250,000 clones, roughly 80% of which occur a single time. The ten largest clones capture under 8.5% of the sample.

The CDR3 runs 16 residues from the cysteine to the phenylalanine. Only the CDR3 portion is preserved as DNA: 48 bases, with reading frame beginning at the first base. The germline V gene sets CDR1 to SGHDN and CDR2 to FVKESK. V is clipped by 2 bases and J by 0 bases, and the sequence between their germline boundaries is 8 bases long. The sample was peripheral blood. The chain uses TRBV14 and TRBJ1-6; the D gene is possibly TRBD1, with 5 bases matching. This sequence was found in a woman between 65 and 79 years old with acute or convalescent COVID-19. The CDR3 amino acid sequence is: CASSQRGSSYNSPLHF. The nucleotide sequence is TGTGCCAGCAGCCAAAGGGGTTCCTCCTATAATTCACCCCTCCACTTT.